A single sample is the source of the 24 T cell receptor beta chains below, sequenced in a study of CD8 T cells in ankylosing spondylitis. TCRdb reprocessed the 5' RACE reads via MiXCR and lists one record per CDR3 protein. This sample has 100,000 to 150,000 distinct CDR3 sequences, with about 15% found just once. These receptors' targets are unknown. Study results and caveats: A TCR beta motif of several highly homologous variants seemed to mark ankylosing spondylitis blood.

Sequencing was carried out using blood, either unsorted or a sorted T cell fraction (not recorded which). The receptors stem from a male donor with ankylosing spondylitis.

The chain couples TRBV7-9 to TRBJ2-5, with D perhaps matching TRBD1 (6 bases). Trimming removed 6 bases at V and 1 base at J, with 9 bases between. Germline CDR1 and CDR2: SEHNR and FQNEAQ (reference sequence). This CDR3 has 13 residues. DNA of the CDR3: TGTGCCAGCAGAGGGACACTCCAAGAGACCCAGTACTTC. It yields the protein CASRGTLQETQYF.

Only a few counts were recorded for this clonotype. The chain combines TRBV27 with TRBJ2-2; D call uncertain. Trimming left V 2 bases short and J 4 bases short, with 11 bases between. The germline gives CDR1 MNHEY, CDR2 SMNVEV (reference sequence). This CDR3 is built from 15 residues. CDR3 sequence reads: CASSLRGPGTGELFF. CDR3 bases: TGTGCCAGCAGTTTAAGAGGCCCAGGCACCGGGGAGCTGTTTTTT.

The V call is TRBV3-1, the J call TRBJ1-5; D is uncertain. Germline values: CDR1 LGHDT, CDR2 YNNKEL (reference sequence). The CDR3 runs to 14 residues. V was clipped by 4 bases and J by 6 bases, with 13 bases between them. CDR3 loop: CASSRADPPQPQHF. CDR3 nucleotides: TGTGCCAGCAGCCGGGCCGATCCTCCTCAGCCCCAGCATTTT. The full variable domain, with the rest looked up from reference TRBV3-1 and TRBJ1-5, is DTAVSQTPKYLVTQMGNDKSIKCEQNLGHDTMYWYKQDSKKFLKIMFSYNNKELIINETVPNRFSPKSPDKAHLNLHINSLELGDSAVYFCASSRADPPQPQHFGDGTRLSIL.

The table lists this clonotype with a few counts. The chain carries TRBV6-2 or TRBV6-3 and TRBJ2-5; D unclear. Between the trimmed V and J ends, which lost 0 bases and 5 bases, there was a span of 7 bases. The CDR3 covers 13 residues. The germline gives CDR1 MNHEY, CDR2 SVGEGT. CDR3 residues: CASSYSSFETQYF. CDR3 sequence (DNA): TGTGCCAGCAGTTACTCGAGTTTTGAGACCCAGTACTTC.

This clonotype was counted only a few times. The rearrangement joins TRBV4-1 to TRBJ2-1; no firm D call. CDR1 MGHRA and CDR2 YSYEKL come from the germline V gene. Trimming cost V 1 base and J 3 bases, with 1 base left between them. This CDR3 is built from 12 residues. The CDR3 here is CASSQVYNEQFF. DNA of the CDR3: TGCGCCAGCAGCCAAGTCTACAATGAGCAGTTCTTC.

This chain uses TRBV12-3 or TRBV12-4 with TRBJ1-3; D remains ambiguous. The CDR3 covers 10 residues. V lost 8 bases and J 3 bases, leaving 2 bases between the germline ends. The CDR3 loop is CASGGNTIYF. DNA of the CDR3: TGTGCCAGCGGTGGAAACACCATATATTTT.

This clonotype has more than one count but fewer than ten. CDR3 nucleotides: TGCGCCAGCAGATCCCCTGACAGGGAGGACACCGGGGAGCTGTTTTTT. Translation gives CASRSPDREDTGELFF. The chain joins TRBV5-1 to TRBJ2-2; TRBD1 is a possible D gene (7 bases). CDR3 length: 16 residues. Trimming left V 5 bases short and J 3 bases short, with 17 bases between. The germline V gene encodes CDR1 SGHRS and CDR2 YFSETQ. Drawing the rest from reference TRBV5-1 and TRBJ2-2, the complete variable domain is KAGVTQTPRYLIKTRGQQVTLSCSPISGHRSVSWYQQTPGQGLQFLFEYFSETQRNKGNFPGRFSGRQFSNSRSEMNVSTLELGDSALYLCASRSPDREDTGELFFGEGSRLTVL.

The rearrangement joins TRBV5-1 to TRBJ2-7, with D possibly being TRBD1 or TRBD2 (5 bases each). The V end lost 4 bases, the J end lost 2 bases, and 13 bases lay between the germline ends. CDR3 length: 14 amino acids. The germline V gene has CDR1 SGHRS and CDR2 YFSETQ. CDR3 nucleotide sequence: TGCGCCAGCAGCGGCCGGGACGGAGCCTACGAGCAGTACTTC. Its translation: CASSGRDGAYEQYF.

This clonotype has just a few counts. The chain joins TRBV27 to TRBJ2-1; 15 positions agree with TRBD2. Germline V gene data show CDR1 as MNHEY and CDR2 as SMNVEV (reference sequence). Trimming took 4 bases from V and 7 from J; bases not matched to a gene: 8. The CDR3 extends over 17 amino acids. Written as DNA, the CDR3 is TGTGCCAGCAGTTCTTTTCAGGGACTAGCGGGAGGAAATGAGCAGTTCTTC. This encodes CASSSFQGLAGGNEQFF.

This clonotype was observed a handful of times. This chain uses TRBV12-3 or TRBV12-4 with TRBJ2-7; possibly TRBD2 for D (5 bases). Trimming shortened V by 3 bases and J by 3 bases, and 12 bases separated the two germline ends. The CDR3 length is 14 residues. The CDR3 bases are TGTGCCAGCAGTTTGGGCGGGCCAGTCTACGAGCAGTACTTC. This sequence encodes CASSLGGPVYEQYF.

This clonotype was seen ten or more times. This chain uses TRBV27 with TRBJ2-1; 10 bases align to TRBD2. J was trimmed by 4 bases and V by 6 bases; bases with no gene match: 6. CDR3 length: 15 amino acids. Germline CDR1 MNHEY, CDR2 SMNVEV (reference sequence). CDR3 in amino acids: CASRLSAGGYNEQFF. CDR3 nucleotide sequence: TGTGCCAGCAGGCTATCAGCGGGGGGGTACAATGAGCAGTTCTTC.

This clonotype was picked up a small number of times. V is TRBV15 and J is TRBJ2-3, with 9 nucleotides matching TRBD1. CDR1 LNHNV and CDR2 YYDKDF come from the germline V gene (reference sequence). Losses at the gene ends were 2 bases for V and 9 bases for J; bases not matched to a gene: 15. The CDR3 loop spans 17 amino acids. CDR3 in amino acids: CATSRSLDRGRLTTQYF. CDR3 bases: TGTGCCACCAGCAGATCTTTGGACAGGGGAAGGTTGACGACGCAGTATTTT.

The table lists this clonotype with a few counts. This chain links TRBV6-5 with TRBJ2-1; D might be TRBD2 (6 bases). Germline lookup yields CDR1 MNHEY and CDR2 SVGAGI. The CDR3 contains 14 residues. V dropped 2 bases and J dropped 12 bases, with 17 bases sitting between them. In DNA, the CDR3 is TGTGCCAGCAGTTACGGCGCGCGGGGCCGGGGGCAGTTCTTC. Translating it yields CASSYGARGRGQFF.

The rearrangement joins TRBV7-2 to TRBJ2-7, with D perhaps TRBD2 (5 bases). The CDR3 spans 14 residues. CDR1 and CDR2 (germline): SGHTA, FQGNSA. The ends were cut back, 2 bases at V and 3 bases at J, with 11 bases in the middle. As DNA, the CDR3 is TGTGCCAGCAGCTTAAGGCCCGGGATCTACGAGCAGTACTTC. Translation gives CASSLRPGIYEQYF.

This clonotype has ten or more counts. The chain joins TRBV12-3 or TRBV12-4 to TRBJ2-3, with 10 positions matching TRBD2. Unmatched junction bases numbered 3, after V lost 8 bases and J lost 1 base. The length of the CDR3 is 14 residues. The DNA of the CDR3 is TGTGCCAGCCTCGGGACTAGCGGCACAGATACGCAGTATTTT. Translated: CASLGTSGTDTQYF.

V gene TRBV28 combines with J gene TRBJ2-1; 10 bases line up with TRBD2. CDR3 length equals 15 residues. J lost 7 bases, V lost 6 bases, and 9 bases had no gene match. Germline V CDR1 and CDR2: MDHEN, SYDVKM. The CDR3 DNA sequence: TGTGCCAGCAGGACCGGGACTAGCGATCTGAATGAGCAGTTCTTC. It codes for CASRTGTSDLNEQFF.

This chain joins TRBV24-1 and TRBJ1-2; 8 nucleotides agree with TRBD1. Trimming removed 5 bases from V and 11 bases from J; junction bases left unmatched: 6. From germline, CDR1 is KGHDR and CDR2 SFDVKD. The CDR3 has 12 amino acids. As DNA, the CDR3 is TGTGCCACCAGTGGCGGGACAGGATCATACACCTTC. Translated, it gives CATSGGTGSYTF.

This clonotype has only a few counts. The CDR3 loop reads CATSDTGGLGNEQFF. The DNA of the CDR3 is TGTGCCACCAGTGATACGGGAGGCCTTGGGAATGAGCAGTTCTTC. This sequence joins TRBV24-1 and TRBJ2-1; 7 positions agree with TRBD2. There are 15 residues in the CDR3. Losses at the gene ends were 3 bases for V and 7 bases for J; bases not matched to a gene: 8. CDR1 KGHDR and CDR2 SFDVKD come from the germline V gene.

CDR3 bases: TGTGCCAGCAGTCCCGGGACAGGGGGCGGAGATACGCAGTATTTT. Its translation: CASSPGTGGGDTQYF. This chain connects TRBV6-1 to TRBJ2-3; 12 bases line up with TRBD1. Germline V CDR1 and CDR2: MNHNS, SASEGT. The CDR3 contains 15 residues. The J segment lost 5 bases and the V segment lost 5 bases, leaving 5 bases of the junction unmatched.

CDR3 sequence: CASSQDSASGTSTDTQYF. The CDR3, as DNA: TGCGCCAGCAGCCAAGATTCGGCTAGCGGTACTAGCACAGATACGCAGTATTTT. This rearrangement joins TRBV4-1 to TRBJ2-3, with TRBD2 identical over 7 bases. The CDR3 loop spans 18 amino acids. In germline, CDR1 is MGHRA, CDR2 YSYEKL. With 0 bases clipped from V and 0 bases from J, the junction kept 9 bases outside the gene matches.

There are many counts of this clonotype. Here the CDR3 DNA reads TGTGCCAGCAGCATACAGGGCCATGAGCAGTTCTTC. It is translated as CASSIQGHEQFF. V gene TRBV7-8 combines with J gene TRBJ2-1, with TRBD1 as a possible D gene (6 bases). CDR3 length: 12 residues. Germline lookup yields CDR1 SGHVS and CDR2 FQNEAQ. V was cut by 5 bases and J by 8 bases, with 10 bases left in between.

To note about this clonotype: This could be a read error, since a much larger clone is one nucleotide away. V usage is TRBV20-1 and J usage is TRBJ1-1; tentative D call: TRBD1 (6 bases). The germline V gene encodes CDR1 DFQATT and CDR2 SNEGSKA (reference sequence). V gave up 3 bases and J gave up 0 bases, with 8 bases separating them. The CDR3 runs to 13 residues. CDR3 region: CSARDSMNTEAFF. In nucleotides, the CDR3 is TGCAGTGCTAGGGACAGCATGAACACTGAAGCTTTCTTT.

This clonotype was counted a few times. The J gene is TRBJ2-1, the V gene TRBV27; 9 nucleotides agree with TRBD2. Germline V gives CDR1 MNHEY, CDR2 SMNVEV (reference sequence). V lost 7 bases, J lost 7 bases, and 20 bases stayed unmatched. The CDR3 extends over 18 amino acids. The CDR3 sequence: CASTRTRLAGLRWNEQFF. CDR3 DNA: TGTGCCAGCACCCGTACCCGGCTAGCGGGGCTCAGGTGGAATGAGCAGTTCTTC.

V and J are TRBV2 and TRBJ1-6; the match to TRBD1 covers 7 bases. CDR3 length equals 13 residues. Germline loops: CDR1 SNHLY, CDR2 FYNNEI. J gave up 7 bases and V 9 bases, and 6 bases lay outside the gene matches. In nucleotides, the CDR3 is TGTGCCAGAGAGGGGGCTTTGAATTCACCCCTCCACTTT. This translates into CAREGALNSPLHF.